A selection of T cell receptor beta chains follows, all from one sample in a study of tumor and adjacent non-tumor tissue in lung cancer. TCRdb processed the multiplex PCR reads anew with MiXCR; each CDR3 protein has one entry. The table includes 75,000 to 95,000 distinct CDR3 sequences, around 76% detected once. The specimen was distant non-tumor lung tissue. The receptors were sampled from a woman in her fifties or sixties with non-small cell lung cancer. CDR3s include the opening cysteine and the closing phenylalanine or tryptophan. The D gene is left open where the match is weak. Clone size is stated in some rows and not others, as once, few, many or a class when expanded.

many TRBJ1-2 TRBD1 TRBV28 CASRPTQGASGYTF TGTGCCAGCAGACCAACACAGGGGGCCAGTGGCTACACCTTC
. TRBJ2-5 . TRBV11-2 CVSNPRVAEQETQYF TGTGTCAGCAACCCCCGAGTAGCGGAGCAAGAGACCCAGTACTTC
. TRBJ2-1 . TRBV4-1 CASSQERCYNDQFF TGCGCCAGCAGCCAAGAACGCTGCTACAATGATCAGTTCTTC
. TRBJ1-6 . TRBV6-1 CASSGEAGESPPHF TGTGCCAGCAGTGGAGAGGCAGGGGAATCACCCCCCCACTTT
. TRBJ2-5 . TRBV28 CPSTPPRGTQYF TGTCCCAGCACCCCGCCACGTGGGACCCAGTACTTT
. TRBJ2-7 TRBD1 TRBV20-1 CSASVTGGYELFF TGCAGTGCTAGCGTGACAGGGGGGTACGAGCTGTTCTTC
. TRBJ1-4 . TRBV20-1 CSAREGFTNEKLFF TGCAGTGCGCGCGAGGGCTTCACTAATGAAAAACTGTTTTTT
many TRBJ2-7 TRBD2 TRBV28 CANRTSGIYEQYF TGTGCCAACAGGACTAGCGGGATCTACGAGCAGTACTTC
. TRBJ1-2 . TRBV29-1 CSVHQGNYGYIF TGCAGCGTTCACCAGGGCAACTATGGCTACATCTTC
. TRBJ2-7 TRBD1 TRBV20-1 CSAWEWDRSSYEQYF TGCAGTGCTTGGGAATGGGACAGGTCCTCCTACGAGCAGTACTTC
. TRBJ2-4 . TRBV12-3/TRBV12-4 CASGLGAVDGAPIYF TGTGCCAGCGGTTTAGGAGCGGTAGACGGTGCTCCGATTTACTTC
. TRBJ1-2 . TRBV19 CASSSRNSTGGYTF TGTGCCAGTTCCTCCCGCAACAGTACGGGTGGCTACACCTTC
. TRBJ2-1 TRBD2 TRBV6-2/TRBV6-3 CTRSPGLAGVNEQFF TGTACCAGGAGTCCCGGACTAGCGGGTGTAAATGAGCAGTTCTTC
. TRBJ2-1 . TRBV6-5 CASTVTRSSYNEHLF TGTGCCAGCACCGTTACTAGGAGCTCCTACAATGAGCACCTCTTC
. TRBJ1-4 . TRBV6-1 CASSGPGHGLAKEKLFF TGTGCCAGCAGTGGCCCCGGCCACGGGCTCGCGAAGGAGAAACTGTTTTTT
. TRBJ1-1 . TRBV6-2/TRBV6-3 CASSRGTRVIEAFF TGCGCCAGCAGCCGGGGTACAAGGGTGATTGAAGCTTTCTTT
. TRBJ1-2 . TRBV6-6 CVSSYDGSPYPYDYTF TGTGTCAGCAGTTACGACGGCAGCCCGTACCCCTATGACTACACCTTC
. TRBJ1-2 . TRBV29-1 CSVEPPPGKGEKGWAYTF TGCAGCGTTGAGCCCCCCCCGGGAAAGGGGGAGAAAGGATGGGCCTACACCTTC
. TRBJ2-5 . TRBV11-2 CASSFSGAPETQCF TGTGCCAGTAGCTTCAGCGGAGCCCCAGAGACCCAGTGTTTC
. TRBJ2-1 TRBD2 TRBV12-3/TRBV12-4 CNSNGLAGPFNEQFF TGTAACAGCAATGGACTAGCGGGCCCCTTCAATGAGCAGTTCTTC
. TRBJ2-5 . TRBV6-5 CASSYSWWGDKETQYF TGTGCCAGCAGTTACTCGTGGTGGGGGGACAAAGAGACCCAGTACTTC
. TRBJ2-1 . TRBV6-2/TRBV6-3 CTSERNIQFF TGTACCAGCGAGAGAAACATTCAGTTCTTC
. TRBJ2-4 . TRBV12-3/TRBV12-4 CASSLRQGSSIQYF TGTGCCAGCAGTTTGCGGCAGGGTTCGAGCATTCAGTATTTC
many TRBJ2-7 TRBD2 TRBV25-1 CASSEPSGSRYEQYF TGTGCCAGCAGTGAGCCTAGCGGGAGTAGGTACGAGCAGTACTTC
. TRBJ2-1 . TRBV29-1 CSVEQSSYNEQFF TGCAGCGTTGAACAGAGCTCATACAATGAGCAGTTCTTC
. TRBJ1-5 . TRBV6-1 CTSSIRSDSRQPQHF TGTACCAGCAGTATACGCTCGGACAGTCGTCAGCCCCAGCATTTT
. TRBJ1-2 . TRBV10-3 CAISEGVVEGYTF TGTGCCATCAGTGAAGGGGTCGTGGAAGGCTACACCTTC